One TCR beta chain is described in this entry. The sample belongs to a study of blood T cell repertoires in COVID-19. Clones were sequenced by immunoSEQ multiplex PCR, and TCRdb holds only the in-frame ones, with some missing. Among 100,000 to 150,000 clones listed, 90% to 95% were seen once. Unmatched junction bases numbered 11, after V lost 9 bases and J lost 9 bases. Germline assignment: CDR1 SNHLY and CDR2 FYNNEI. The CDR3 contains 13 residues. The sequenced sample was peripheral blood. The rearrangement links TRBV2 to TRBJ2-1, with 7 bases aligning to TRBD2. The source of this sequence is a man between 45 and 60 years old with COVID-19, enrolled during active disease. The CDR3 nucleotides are TGTGCCAGTACCGCTCGGGGGGTGAGTGAGCAGTTCTTC. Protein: CASTARGVSEQFF.